These 17 T cell receptor beta chains were all obtained from the same sample, sequenced in a study of cytomegalovirus exposure and HLA in healthy donors. Both 60 Vbeta primers and 13 Jbeta primers went into the PCR. Here immunoSEQ multiplex PCR was the method, and the copy in TCRdb shows in-frame clones only, minus some. This table has approximately 300,000 clones, 75% to 90% appearing once. Sequenced input: PBMCs. The receptor source for this set is a girl aged 2 to 10 in good health and CMV-seronegative.

Here the CDR3 DNA reads TGTGCCAGCAGCTTATTCAGCGCCAGCTCCTACGAGCAGTACTTC. Its protein product is CASSLFSASSYEQYF. The chain joins TRBV7-3 to TRBJ2-7; D is unresolved. The CDR3 consists of 15 residues. V was clipped by 2 bases and J by 0 bases, with 11 bases between them. Germline loops: CDR1 SGHTA, CDR2 FQGTGA.

V gene TRBV5-1 combines with J gene TRBJ2-5; 7 nucleotides align to TRBD2. J gave up 4 bases and V 0 bases, and 3 bases lay outside the gene matches. In germline, CDR1 is SGHRS, CDR2 YFSETQ. The CDR3 is made up of 14 amino acids. The CDR3 loop is CASSLEQRGETQYF. CDR3 nucleotide sequence: TGCGCCAGCAGCTTGGAGCAGCGGGGAGAGACCCAGTACTTC.

The gene calls are TRBV2 and TRBJ2-7; 13 nucleotides align to TRBD2. Germline CDR1 reads SNHLY; CDR2 reads FYNNEI. The CDR3 runs to 15 residues. The V gene end was trimmed by 2 bases and the J gene end by 3 bases; junction bases not matched to a gene: 1. The CDR3, as DNA: TGTGCCAGCAGTGAAACTAGCGGGAGGGGCTACGAGCAGTACTTC. The encoded protein is CASSETSGRGYEQYF. The full variable domain, in which reference TRBV2 and TRBJ2-7 provide the parts outside the CDR3, is EPEVTQTPSHQVTQMGQEVILRCVPISNHLYFYWYRQILGQKVEFLVSFYNNEISEKSEIFDDQFSVERPDGSNFTLKIRSTKLEDSAMYFCASSETSGRGYEQYFGPGTRLTVT.

The rearrangement links TRBV4-2 to TRBJ1-6, with D uncertain. Trimming took 4 bases from V and 7 from J, leaving 8 bases between them. The germline V gene encodes CDR1 LGHNA and CDR2 YNFKEQ. The CDR3 consists of 13 residues. The CDR3: CASSPIQNSPLHF. CDR3 nucleotides: TGTGCCAGCAGCCCGATCCAGAATTCACCCCTCCACTTT.

This clone has a handful of counts. The V call is TRBV7-9, the J call TRBJ2-7; 8 positions match TRBD2. The CDR3 spans 17 residues. Germline CDR1 SEHNR, CDR2 FQNEAQ (reference sequence). Trimming cost V 6 bases and J 1 base; bases outside gene matches: 14. The CDR3 protein is CASSFRGGGFRSYEQYF. As DNA, the CDR3 is TGTGCCAGCAGTTTCCGGGGGGGCGGCTTTCGATCCTACGAGCAGTACTTC.

The rearrangement links TRBV19 to TRBJ2-3, with D unresolved. Germline V lookup: CDR1 LNHDA, CDR2 SQIVND (reference sequence). The germline V and J ends were trimmed by 5 bases and 1 base, with 10 bases remaining between them. The CDR3 runs to 14 residues. The CDR3 loop reads CASSFVSGTDTQYF. Written as DNA, the CDR3 is TGTGCCAGTAGTTTCGTGTCCGGCACAGATACGCAGTATTTT.

The chain uses TRBV2 and TRBJ1-4; weak D call: TRBD1 (6 bases). CDR3 size: 15 residues. Germline V lookup: CDR1 SNHLY, CDR2 FYNNEI. V was shortened by 4 bases and J by 0 bases, with 9 bases between the two germline ends. The DNA of the CDR3 is TGTGCCAGCAGTGGACGGACAGCAACTAATGAAAAACTGTTTTTT. Its translation: CASSGRTATNEKLFF. Full variable domain (outside the CDR3, taken from reference TRBV2 and TRBJ1-4): EPEVTQTPSHQVTQMGQEVILRCVPISNHLYFYWYRQILGQKVEFLVSFYNNEISEKSEIFDDQFSVERPDGSNFTLKIRSTKLEDSAMYFCASSGRTATNEKLFFGSGTQLSVL.

V is TRBV4-1 and J is TRBJ1-5; D is possibly TRBD1 (5 bases). The germline V gene has CDR1 MGHRA and CDR2 YSYEKL. The V end was cut by 1 base, the J end by 4 bases, with 14 bases between. CDR3 length equals 16 residues. CDR3: CASSQVGGGPNQPQHF. For the CDR3, the DNA is TGCGCCAGCAGCCAAGTTGGGGGGGGACCTAATCAGCCCCAGCATTTT.

This clone was counted only a few times. This sequence joins TRBV28 and TRBJ2-7; tentative D call: TRBD1 (6 bases). V was trimmed by 1 base and J by 1 base, leaving 17 bases between them. CDR1 is MDHEN, CDR2 SYDVKM, per germline. The length of the CDR3 is 17 residues. The CDR3 here is CASSLLYRGKLSYEQYF. Written as DNA, the CDR3 is TGTGCCAGCAGTTTATTGTATAGGGGGAAGTTGTCCTACGAGCAGTACTTC.

The chain couples TRBV9 to TRBJ1-3, with 7 bases that match TRBD1. V lost 0 bases to trimming and J lost 4 bases; unmatched junction nucleotides: 10. Germline CDR1 is SGDLS and CDR2 is YYNGEE. The CDR3 runs 17 residues. CDR3 in amino acids: CASSVDGAVRGGNTIYF. The CDR3 nucleotides read TGTGCCAGCAGCGTAGACGGAGCGGTCAGGGGGGGAAACACCATATATTTT. Using reference TRBV9 and TRBJ1-3 for the parts outside the CDR3, the full variable domain is DSGVTQTPKHLITATGQRVTLRCSPRSGDLSVYWYQQSLDQGLQFLIQYYNGEERAKGNILERFSAQQFPDLHSELNLSSLELGDSALYFCASSVDGAVRGGNTIYFGEGSWLTVV.

The chain couples TRBV4-1 to TRBJ2-2, with D hard to call. Germline-derived CDR1 and CDR2 are MGHRA and YSYEKL. V was cut by 1 base and J by 7 bases, with 7 bases left in between. The CDR3 runs to 13 residues. CDR3 nucleotide sequence: TGCGCCAGCAGCCAAGTGCGGCTCGGGGAGCTGTTTTTT. Translating gives CASSQVRLGELFF.

In the case of this clone: The junction departs from germline at one end; a sequencing error may be responsible. The V gene is TRBV18, the J gene TRBJ1-2; D is unresolved. The CDR3 is made up of 20 amino acids. Germline CDR1 reads KGHSH; CDR2 reads LQKENI. The CDR3 nucleotides read TGTGCCAGCTCACCTCGGGTGCTCGGCGGACTACTATTCCGCCTACCCCTCCTCCGCTTC. Residues: CASSPRVLGGLLFRLPLLRF.

This clone was seen more than once but under ten times. V is TRBV29-1 and J is TRBJ2-3; 7 bases fit TRBD1. Germline trimming cut 4 bases from V and 2 bases from J; bases unmatched to any gene: 12. The CDR3 runs 16 residues. The germline V gene encodes CDR1 SQVTM and CDR2 ANQGSEA. The CDR3 is CSVAEERGPDTDTQYF. CDR3 nucleotide sequence: TGCAGCGTTGCTGAAGAAAGGGGGCCTGACACAGATACGCAGTATTTT.

The gene calls are TRBV4-2 and TRBJ1-1; perhaps TRBD1 as D (6 bases). This CDR3 has 11 amino acids. Germline-derived CDR1 and CDR2 are LGHNA and YNFKEQ. V lost 4 bases and J lost 8, with 8 bases in between. This CDR3 is CASSLDREAFF. The CDR3 DNA reads TGTGCCAGCAGCCTAGACAGGGAAGCTTTCTTT.

The V and J genes are TRBV9 and TRBJ2-5; 7 bases line up with TRBD2. V shed 4 bases, J shed 0 bases, and the junction held 12 bases outside the gene matches. Germline-derived CDR1 and CDR2 are SGDLS and YYNGEE. This CDR3 contains 17 residues. The CDR3 loop is CASSSGALAVYQETQYF. The CDR3 region has the DNA TGTGCCAGCAGCAGTGGAGCGCTAGCGGTATACCAAGAGACCCAGTACTTC. Variable domain in full (rest from reference TRBV9 and TRBJ2-5): DSGVTQTPKHLITATGQRVTLRCSPRSGDLSVYWYQQSLDQGLQFLIQYYNGEERAKGNILERFSAQQFPDLHSELNLSSLELGDSALYFCASSSGALAVYQETQYFGPGTRLLVL.

This clone was recorded a few times. The V gene is TRBV5-7, the J gene TRBJ2-3; possible D gene TRBD2, 6 bases. TRBV5-7 is assigned to the ORF class and has an uncertain function. The CDR3 length is 17 residues. V was shortened by 4 bases and J by 1 base, with 19 bases between the two germline ends. CDR3 sequence: CASSQPPSCGGTDTQYF. Written as DNA, the CDR3 is TGTGCCAGCAGCCAACCCCCCAGTTGCGGGGGCACAGATACGCAGTATTTT.

The chain uses TRBV27 and TRBJ1-6, with D possibly TRBD1 on 5 matching bases. Looked up from germline, CDR1 is MNHEY and CDR2 is SMNVEV (reference sequence). V was trimmed by 6 bases and J by 0 bases, leaving 18 bases between them. This CDR3 has 18 residues. The CDR3 reads CASSPWRGRSSYNSPLHF. CDR3 coding DNA: TGTGCCAGCAGCCCTTGGAGGGGTCGATCCTCCTATAATTCACCCCTCCACTTT.